This T cell receptor (beta chain) was profiled in a study of long-term antiretroviral therapy in people with HIV. Study background: Samples collected earliest predate the 2015 immediate-ART recommendation by about a decade. Broader study findings: Transplant donor controls retained higher diversity, though diversity increased after ART.

About this clone itself: Its antigen remains unidentified.

Sequencing used immunoSEQ v3.0 at survey level. The method was immunoSEQ multiplex PCR; TCRdb's version includes in-frame clones alone and lacks a portion of them. This table holds tens of thousands of clones, 70% to 85% found once. Per germline, CDR1 SGDLS and CDR2 YYNGEE. V shed 2 bases and J 4 bases; nucleotides not matched to a gene: 6. The CDR3 sequence is 16 residues long. This sample comprised unsorted PBMCs, obtained 0.5 years after starting antiretroviral therapy. The clonotype originates from a young man with HIV. The chain recombines TRBV9 with TRBJ2-1, with TRBD2 identical over 10 bases. CDR3 nucleotides: TGTGCCAGCAGCGTTCTAGCGGGAGTGTTATACAATGAGCAGTTCTTC. This codes for CASSVLAGVLYNEQFF. Drawing the rest from reference TRBV9 and TRBJ2-1, the complete variable domain is DSGVTQTPKHLITATGQRVTLRCSPRSGDLSVYWYQQSLDQGLQFLIQYYNGEERAKGNILERFSAQQFPDLHSELNLSSLELGDSALYFCASSVLAGVLYNEQFFGPGTRLTVL.